This T cell receptor beta chain derives from a study of T cells in localized non-small cell lung cancer (dated by TCRdb to 2018 to 2021). Concerning the study at large: The study analyzed T cell repertoires of around 250 early-stage NSCLC patients, comparing tumors and uninvolved tumor-adjacent lungs. The cohort consisted of about 240 treatment-naive NSCLC patients whose localized lung tumors had been resected. A mean age of approximately 70 years was recorded for the NSCLC patients, of whom approximately 130 were male and about a hundred were female.

Counted from cysteine to phenylalanine, this CDR3 has 17 amino acids. Kept here is only the CDR3 DNA, which spans 51 bases and is read in frame from base 1. CDR1 and CDR2 were assigned from the germline V gene as SQVTM and ANQGSEA. Cut back by 4 bases and 3 bases, the V and J ends lie 25 bases apart. At diagnosis, tumor, uninvolved tumor-adjacent lung and peripheral blood were collected and then preserved as a mix of FFPE and fresh-frozen material. Blood samples were analyzed as peripheral blood mononuclear cells for TCR repertoire profiling. Study-wide findings and limitations: Higher T cell density in blood was associated with longer overall survival, whereas higher clonality in adjacent lung was associated with shorter survival. Because of the exploratory design, TCR variables were selected using unadjusted p-values without false-discovery rate correction. Because multi-region tumor sequencing was not performed, intratumor heterogeneity could not be ruled out. Of the top 100 tumor clones, a median of approximately 60 were detected in paired uninvolved adjacent lung; about 26 were also among that lung's top 100. Uninvolved tumor-adjacent lung showed the highest T cell clonality, higher than tumor, which suggests more focused antigenic responses in the uninvolved tumor-adjacent lung.

TCR beta CDR3 regions were sequenced from DNA using the immunoSEQ Assay. In the paper's pipeline: To compute T cell density, TCR beta template counts were normalized to usable DNA, which was estimated by amplifying housekeeping genes. Using the preseqR package, richness was estimated by extrapolating to 120,000 templates for tissue samples and 400,000 templates for PBMC samples. Clonality was calculated as one minus Pielou's evenness. Tissue-enriched TCRs were identified through differential abundance testing performed on productive amino-acid clonotypes, with a minimum total count of 5 and an alpha of 0.1. The Jaccard Index and the Morisita Overlap Index were used to measure how much the repertoires overlapped between compartments. TCR beta CDR3s were clustered by GLIPH together with public tetramer-defined viral CDR3s, and at least three viral sequences plus V-gene enrichment were required for viral motifs. TCRdb obtained this table from immuneACCESS and retained in-frame rearrangements with V and J assigned. These tables miss some clones; where compared with another copy, unresolved V genes account for less than half of the shortfall, and the remainder is unexplained. The V and J calls and the clone size are those of that table, but D and trimming were determined from the DNA. A total of roughly 6,000 clones appear in this sample, roughly 82% of them only once. Clones ranked in the top ten supply about 61% of the sample.

Points on this clone: It lacks a known antigen. The record has no base qualities; no much larger clone is one base away.

The input for sequencing was peripheral blood mononuclear cells, taken before any cancer treatment. The chain was built from TRBV29-1 and TRBJ2-7; tentative D gene TRBD1, with 6 bases matching. The receptor was derived from an older female donor with stage II lung adenocarcinoma. At the DNA level, the sequence is TGCAGCGTTGCTTCGGCCCTCGATCGGGACAAGGTCTACGAGCAGTACTTC. Translated, this is CSVASALDRDKVYEQYF.